One sample yielded the 10 T cell receptor beta chains listed below, sequenced in a study of Graves' ophthalmopathy and Graves' hyperthyroidism. Amplified TCR beta CDR3 regions were obtained using RNA transcripts as template. Investigators did first-round RT-PCR with HTBI primers, then second-round multiplex PCR. TCRdb redid the calling of the multiplex PCR reads with MiXCR, one entry per CDR3 protein. The table includes about 220,000 distinct CDR3 sequences, about 22% detected once. Sequencing was done on a sample of peripheral blood. Receptors were obtained from a woman between 50 and 59 years old with Graves' ophthalmopathy.

This clonotype was seen many times. This rearrangement joins TRBV7-2 to TRBJ2-2; 11 nucleotides match TRBD2. The germline V gene encodes CDR1 SGHTA and CDR2 FQGNSA. CDR3 length equals 17 residues. V shed 6 bases, J shed 7 bases, and the junction held 13 bases outside the gene matches. CDR3 DNA: TGTGCCAGCAGTTCCGCTAGCGGGAGGCCACGGAACGGGGAGCTGTTTTTT. It codes for CASSSASGRPRNGELFF.

J is TRBJ2-2 and V is TRBV12-3 or TRBV12-4, with a possible D match to TRBD1 (6 bases). V was clipped by 8 bases and J by 6 bases, with 13 bases between them. CDR3 length: 13 residues. The CDR3 region has the DNA TGTGCCAGCCACATCCAGGGGCCCGGGGAGCTGTTTTTT. Translated, it gives CASHIQGPGELFF.

This clonotype was found a few times. V gene TRBV9 combines with J gene TRBJ1-5; no reliable D call. The CDR3 extends over 13 amino acids. Trimming cost V 0 bases and J 6 bases, with 7 bases left between them. Germline loops: CDR1 SGDLS, CDR2 YYNGEE. This chain's CDR3 is CASSVDGVQPQHF. The CDR3 DNA follows: TGTGCCAGCAGCGTAGATGGAGTTCAGCCCCAGCATTTT.

This clonotype has a count of ten or more. The chain combines TRBV19 with TRBJ2-5; 7 nucleotides match TRBD1. The CDR3 is 15 residues long. Unmatched junction bases numbered 8, after V lost 5 bases and J lost 2 bases. Germline CDR1 is LNHDA and CDR2 is SQIVND (reference sequence). In DNA form, the CDR3 reads TGTGCCAGTAGTTGGGCAGGGGGACGGCAAGAGACCCAGTACTTC. Translating gives CASSWAGGRQETQYF.

In this sample, this clonotype turned up many times. This chain joins TRBV4-2 and TRBJ1-1; D not certain. The CDR3 has 14 amino acids. The germline CDR1 and CDR2 sequences are LGHNA and YNFKEQ. V was shortened by 1 base and J by 1 base, with 7 bases between the two germline ends. CDR3 protein: CASSQGAANTEAFF. CDR3 coding DNA: TGTGCCAGCAGCCAAGGGGCGGCGAACACTGAAGCTTTCTTT.

This clonotype was recorded many times. The chain is built from TRBV5-1 and TRBJ1-5, with D maybe TRBD1 (5 bases). In germline, CDR1 is SGHRS, CDR2 YFSETQ. The germline V and J ends were trimmed by 0 bases and 4 bases, with 26 bases remaining between them. This CDR3 region has 20 residues. In nucleotides, the CDR3 is TGCGCCAGCAGCTTGGGAGTCAGGGAGGAGTTCGGGGCTAGGAATCAGCCCCAGCATTTT. Its protein product is CASSLGVREEFGARNQPQHF. The complete variable domain, with remaining parts taken from reference TRBV5-1 and TRBJ1-5, reads KAGVTQTPRYLIKTRGQQVTLSCSPISGHRSVSWYQQTPGQGLQFLFEYFSETQRNKGNFPGRFSGRQFSNSRSEMNVSTLELGDSALYLCASSLGVREEFGARNQPQHFGDGTRLSIL.

The table lists this clonotype with many counts. The J gene is TRBJ2-5, the V gene TRBV28, with 7 bases identical to TRBD2. CDR3 length: 17 residues. CDR1 and CDR2 (germline): MDHEN, SYDVKM. With 5 bases clipped from V and 2 bases from J, the junction kept 14 bases outside the gene matches. CDR3 bases: TGTGCCAGCAGTGTCGGCTGGGGGGGACTCAATCAAGAGACCCAGTACTTC. It yields the protein CASSVGWGGLNQETQYF.

Many counts were recorded for this clonotype. This chain links TRBV7-9 with TRBJ2-5; TRBD1 aligns across 9 bases. V lost 5 bases to trimming and J lost 4 bases; unmatched junction nucleotides: 8. The CDR3 totals 15 residues. Germline CDR1 and CDR2: SEHNR and FQNEAQ (reference sequence). CDR3: CASSPGDRATETQYF. In nucleotides, the CDR3 is TGTGCCAGCAGCCCGGGGGACAGGGCGACAGAGACCCAGTACTTC.

This clonotype has at least ten counts. This chain joins TRBV6-5 and TRBJ1-1; tentatively, D is TRBD1 (6 bases). Germline-derived CDR1 and CDR2 are MNHEY and SVGAGI. The V and J ends lost 0 bases and 8 bases respectively, with 10 bases between them. The CDR3 length is 13 residues. CDR3 DNA sequence: TGTGCCAGCAGTTACTCGCACAGGGACGAAGCTTTCTTT. Its protein is CASSYSHRDEAFF.

The sample holds many counts of this clonotype. The rearrangement joins TRBV18 to TRBJ1-2, with D possibly TRBD1 on 5 matching bases. V lost 2 bases and J 4 bases, leaving 8 bases between the germline ends. The CDR3 spans 13 residues. Germline assignment: CDR1 KGHSH and CDR2 LQKENI. CDR3 DNA sequence: TGTGCCAGCTCACCAGGGGCCACCTATGGCTACACCTTC. Amino acid sequence: CASSPGATYGYTF.